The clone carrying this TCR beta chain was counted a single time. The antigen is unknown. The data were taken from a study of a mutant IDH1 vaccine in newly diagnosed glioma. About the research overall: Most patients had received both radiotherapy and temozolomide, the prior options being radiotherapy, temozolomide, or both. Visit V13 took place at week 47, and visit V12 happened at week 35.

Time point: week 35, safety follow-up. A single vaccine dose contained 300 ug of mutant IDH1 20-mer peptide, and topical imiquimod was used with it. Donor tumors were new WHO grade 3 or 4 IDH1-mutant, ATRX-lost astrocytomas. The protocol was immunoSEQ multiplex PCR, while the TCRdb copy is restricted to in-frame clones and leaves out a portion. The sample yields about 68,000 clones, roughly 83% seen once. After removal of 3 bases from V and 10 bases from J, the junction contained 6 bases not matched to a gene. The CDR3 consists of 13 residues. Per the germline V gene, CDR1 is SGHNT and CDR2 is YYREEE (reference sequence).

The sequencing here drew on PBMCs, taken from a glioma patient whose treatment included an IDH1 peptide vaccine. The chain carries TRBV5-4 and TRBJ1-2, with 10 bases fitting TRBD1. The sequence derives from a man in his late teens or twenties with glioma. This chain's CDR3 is CASSSPTGGAYTF. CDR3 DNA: TGTGCCAGCAGCTCCCCGACAGGGGGCGCCTACACCTTC.